Given below is one T cell receptor beta chain in context. The data were obtained in a study of Ad26.COV2.S vaccination and SARS-CoV-2 variants. Study-level information: Ad26.COV2.S arm of COV1001 included the donor. The authors gave Ad26.COV2.S intramuscularly, either once or twice 56 days apart.

CDR3 length: 14 residues. V gave up 5 bases and J gave up 7 bases; unmatched junction bases: 7. Per the germline V gene, CDR1 is PRHDT and CDR2 is FYEKMQ (reference sequence). The treatment: over 15 received Ad26.COV2.S at low or high dose, single or two shots; 5 received placebo; per-sample allocation not given. Samples analyzed were those drawn on day 63 after the first vaccine or placebo injection. The method was immunoSEQ multiplex PCR; TCRdb's version includes in-frame clones alone and lacks a portion of them. This sample has hundreds of thousands of clones, with more than 80% found just once. The receptor was derived from a person aged 18 to 59 who received the Ad26.COV2.S COVID-19 vaccine or a placebo. The sequenced sample was peripheral blood, obtained in a trial of Ad26.COV2.S vaccine versus placebo. The genes are TRBV13 and TRBJ2-1, with 8 positions matching TRBD2. The CDR3 bases are TGTGCCAGCAGCCGAGCGGGGGTTGAGAATGAGCAGTTCTTC. Its protein product is CASSRAGVENEQFF.